This T cell receptor beta chain was retrieved from a study of CD8 T cells in ankylosing spondylitis (dated by TCRdb to 2016 to 2017). A note on the overall study: T cell receptor beta repertoires were profiled in healthy donors and ankylosing spondylitis patients so that disease-linked TCR variants could be found. The whole study cohort included some 100 healthy donors and 20 to 30 ankylosing spondylitis patients. Peripheral blood was sampled, and synovial fluid was additionally collected from ankylosing spondylitis patients.

Overall results and qualifications from the work: The disease-linked clones showed a CD8+ phenotype and occurred at relatively low frequencies in peripheral blood. A TCR beta motif made up of fewer than 10 highly homologous amino acid variants appeared to be characteristic of blood from ankylosing spondylitis patients. According to the report, matched synovial fluid samples from ankylosing spondylitis patients were significantly enriched for the disease-linked clones. Some of the motif variants had been reported before in the synovial fluid and blood of reactive arthritis patients, a finding that suggests common disease-initiation mechanisms.

Sequencing relied on an Illumina HiSeq 2500. Quantitative 5'-RACE with molecular barcodes was the method used to prepare the TCR beta libraries. From the authors' description of their analysis: A new computational method, built on a probabilistic model of VDJ rearrangement, was used to identify disease-linked TCR variants. The public reads were reprocessed in TCRdb via fastp at Q25 and MiXCR, keeping in-frame beta chains. Rows are unified per CDR3 protein, each entry keeping the most common DNA and genes. The V and J calls follow TCRdb's processing rather than the paper's. The sample has 200,000 to 250,000 distinct CDR3 sequences on record, approximately 11% of them singletons. The ten top clones hold 6% to 8.5% of the sample. V and J are truncated by 4 bases and 9 bases respectively, leaving an intervening sequence of 16 bases. The CDR3 holds 14 amino acids from the cysteine to the phenylalanine. Here the CDR3 DNA is all that survives: 42 bases in frame from base 1. The germline V gene specifies ENHRY as CDR1 and SYGVKD as CDR2.

This clonotype has at least ten counts. What antigen it recognizes has not been identified. Base quality data are lacking; no much larger clone is found one base away. The origin of this receptor is a male donor with ankylosing spondylitis or in good health (not recorded which). The V and J genes are TRBV10-3 and TRBJ2-1; no D gene is confidently identified. The sequencing sample was made of blood, either unsorted or a sorted T cell fraction (not recorded which). The DNA reads TGTGCCATCAGTGGCTCTGGTGAGTTGCTTGAGCAGTTCTTC. It translates as CAISGSGELLEQFF.